The T cell receptor beta chain described here comes from a study of blood T cell repertoires in COVID-19. Study at large: The United States, Italy and Spain provided the acute and convalescent COVID-19 samples. The analysed material was cDNA or gDNA that came from T cells, B-cell-depleted T cells, or PBMCs.

As processed by the authors: From reference gene primer amplification, estimates of nucleated cell counts were derived. Some clones are missing from TCRdb's copy, which holds only in-frame ones; the method was immunoSEQ multiplex PCR. That table furnishes V, J and clone size, whereas the DNA furnished D and trimming. Here the sample spans 350,000 or so clones, roughly nine tenths being singletons. In germline, CDR1 is MNHEY, CDR2 SMNVEV (reference sequence). Trimming cost V 4 bases and J 6 bases; bases outside gene matches: 7. This CDR3 has 15 residues. Source material: peripheral blood. V and J are TRBV27 and TRBJ2-5; 11 bases fit TRBD2. The TCR comes from a woman aged 55-70 years with COVID-19, enrolled during active disease. CDR3 region: CASSSIAGGPKTQYF. The CDR3 DNA sequence: TGTGCCAGCAGTTCCATAGCGGGGGGGCCTAAGACCCAGTACTTC.